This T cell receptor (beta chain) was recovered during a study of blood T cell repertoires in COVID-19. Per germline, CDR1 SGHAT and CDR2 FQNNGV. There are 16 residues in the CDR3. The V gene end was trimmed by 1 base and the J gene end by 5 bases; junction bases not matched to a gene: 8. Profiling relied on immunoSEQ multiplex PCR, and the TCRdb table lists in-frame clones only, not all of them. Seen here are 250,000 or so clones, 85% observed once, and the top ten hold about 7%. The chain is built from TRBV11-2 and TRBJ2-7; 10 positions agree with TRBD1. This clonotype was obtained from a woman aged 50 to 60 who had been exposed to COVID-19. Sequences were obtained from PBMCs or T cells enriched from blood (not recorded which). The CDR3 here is CASSLVWGQGIHEQYF. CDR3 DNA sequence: TGTGCCAGCAGCTTAGTTTGGGGACAGGGGATCCACGAGCAGTACTTC.